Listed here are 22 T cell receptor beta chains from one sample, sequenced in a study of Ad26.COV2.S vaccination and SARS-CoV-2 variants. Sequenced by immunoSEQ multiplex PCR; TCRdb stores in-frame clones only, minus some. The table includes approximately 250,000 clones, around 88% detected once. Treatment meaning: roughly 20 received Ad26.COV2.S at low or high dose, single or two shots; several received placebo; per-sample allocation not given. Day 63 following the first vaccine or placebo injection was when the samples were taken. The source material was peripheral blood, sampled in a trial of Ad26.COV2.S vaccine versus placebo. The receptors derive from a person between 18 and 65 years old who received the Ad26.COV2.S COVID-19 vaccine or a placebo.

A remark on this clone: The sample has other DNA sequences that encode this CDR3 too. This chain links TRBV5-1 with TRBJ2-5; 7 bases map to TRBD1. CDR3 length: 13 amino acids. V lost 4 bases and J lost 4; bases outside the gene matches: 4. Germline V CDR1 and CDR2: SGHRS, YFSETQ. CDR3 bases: TGCGCCAGCAGCCTAGACAGGGCAGAGACCCAGTACTTC. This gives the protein CASSLDRAETQYF.

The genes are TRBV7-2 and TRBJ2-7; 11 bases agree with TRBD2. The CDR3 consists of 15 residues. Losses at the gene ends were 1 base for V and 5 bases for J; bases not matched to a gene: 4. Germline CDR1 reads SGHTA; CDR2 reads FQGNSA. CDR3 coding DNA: TGTGCCAGCAGCTTAGGTAGCGGGGGGGTTGACGAGCAGTACTTC. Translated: CASSLGSGGVDEQYF.

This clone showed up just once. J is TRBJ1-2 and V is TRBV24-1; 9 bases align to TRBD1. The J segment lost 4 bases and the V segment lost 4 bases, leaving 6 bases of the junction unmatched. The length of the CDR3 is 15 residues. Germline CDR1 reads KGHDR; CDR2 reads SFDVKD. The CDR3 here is CATSDSDRGGYGYTF. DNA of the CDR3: TGTGCCACCAGTGACTCGGACAGGGGCGGCTATGGCTACACCTTC.

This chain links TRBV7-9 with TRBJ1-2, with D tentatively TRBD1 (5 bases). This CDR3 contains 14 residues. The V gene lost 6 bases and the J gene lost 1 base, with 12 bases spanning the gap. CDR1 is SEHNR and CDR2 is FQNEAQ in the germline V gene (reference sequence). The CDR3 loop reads CASSHRDFNYGYTF. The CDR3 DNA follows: TGTGCCAGCAGTCACCGGGACTTTAACTATGGCTACACCTTC.

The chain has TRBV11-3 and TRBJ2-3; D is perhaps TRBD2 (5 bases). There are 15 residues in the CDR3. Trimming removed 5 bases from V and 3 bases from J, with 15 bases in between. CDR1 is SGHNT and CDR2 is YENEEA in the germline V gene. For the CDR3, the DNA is TGTGCCAGCAGCCTGGCTGAGGGAAGAACAGATACGCAGTATTTT. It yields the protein CASSLAEGRTDTQYF.

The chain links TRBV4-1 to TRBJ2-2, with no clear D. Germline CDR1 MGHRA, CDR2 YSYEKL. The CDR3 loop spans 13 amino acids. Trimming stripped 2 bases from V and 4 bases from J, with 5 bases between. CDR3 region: CASSQTGTGELFF. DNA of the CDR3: TGCGCCAGCAGCCAAACCGGCACCGGGGAGCTGTTTTTT.

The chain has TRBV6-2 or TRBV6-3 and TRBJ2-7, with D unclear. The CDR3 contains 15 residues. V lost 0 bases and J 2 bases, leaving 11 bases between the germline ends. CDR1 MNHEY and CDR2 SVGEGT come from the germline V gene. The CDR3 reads CASSYSAQAAYEQYF. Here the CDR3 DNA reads TGTGCCAGCAGTTACTCGGCGCAGGCTGCCTACGAGCAGTACTTC.

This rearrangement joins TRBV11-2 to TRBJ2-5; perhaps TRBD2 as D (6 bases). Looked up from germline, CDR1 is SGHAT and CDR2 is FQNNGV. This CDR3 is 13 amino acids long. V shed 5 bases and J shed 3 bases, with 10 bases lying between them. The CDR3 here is CASSGWGEETQYF. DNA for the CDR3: TGTGCCAGCAGCGGCTGGGGGGAAGAGACCCAGTACTTC.

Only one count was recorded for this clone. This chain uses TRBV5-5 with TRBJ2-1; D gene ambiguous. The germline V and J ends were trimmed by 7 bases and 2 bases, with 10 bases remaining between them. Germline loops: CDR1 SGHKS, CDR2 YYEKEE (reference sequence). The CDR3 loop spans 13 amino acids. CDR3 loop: CASQLGTYNEQFF. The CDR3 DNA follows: TGTGCCAGCCAACTTGGGACCTACAATGAGCAGTTCTTC.

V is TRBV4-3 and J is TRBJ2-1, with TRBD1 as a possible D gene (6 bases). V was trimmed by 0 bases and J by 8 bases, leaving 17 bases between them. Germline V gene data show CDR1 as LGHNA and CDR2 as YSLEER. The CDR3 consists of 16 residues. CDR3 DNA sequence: TGCGCCAGCAGCCAAGATTTGGGGGCGCCGTTCTATGAGCAGTTCTTC. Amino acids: CASSQDLGAPFYEQFF.

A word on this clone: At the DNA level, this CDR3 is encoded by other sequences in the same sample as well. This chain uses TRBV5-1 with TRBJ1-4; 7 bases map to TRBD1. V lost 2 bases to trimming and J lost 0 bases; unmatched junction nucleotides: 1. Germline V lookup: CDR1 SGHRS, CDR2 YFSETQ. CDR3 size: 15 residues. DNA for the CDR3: TGCGCCAGCAGCTTCCAGGGGGCAACTAATGAAAAACTGTTTTTT. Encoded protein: CASSFQGATNEKLFF.

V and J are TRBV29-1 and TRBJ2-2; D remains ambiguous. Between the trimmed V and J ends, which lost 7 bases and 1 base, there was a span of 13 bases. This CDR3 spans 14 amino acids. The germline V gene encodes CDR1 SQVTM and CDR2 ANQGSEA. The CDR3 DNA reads TGCAGCGCTGTCCCAGGAGTGAACACCGGGGAGCTGTTTTTT. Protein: CSAVPGVNTGELFF.

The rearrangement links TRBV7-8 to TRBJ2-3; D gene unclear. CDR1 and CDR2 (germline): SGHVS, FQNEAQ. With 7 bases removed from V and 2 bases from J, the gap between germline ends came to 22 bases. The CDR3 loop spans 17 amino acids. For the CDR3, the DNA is TGTGCCAGCACTTTGAAGGGTCTCCCGACGATCACAGATACGCAGTATTTT. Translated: CASTLKGLPTITDTQYF.

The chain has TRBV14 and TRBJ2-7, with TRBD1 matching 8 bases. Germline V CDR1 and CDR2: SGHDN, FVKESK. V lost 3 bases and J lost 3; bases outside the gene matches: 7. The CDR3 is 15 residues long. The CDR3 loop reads CASSQLGTGGYEQYF. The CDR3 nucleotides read TGTGCCAGCAGCCAGCTCGGGACAGGAGGCTACGAGCAGTACTTC.

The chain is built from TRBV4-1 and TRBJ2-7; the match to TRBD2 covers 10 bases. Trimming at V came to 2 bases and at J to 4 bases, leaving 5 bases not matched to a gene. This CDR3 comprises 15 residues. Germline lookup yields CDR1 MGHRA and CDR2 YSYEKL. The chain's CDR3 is CASSQWASGGYEQYF. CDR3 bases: TGCGCCAGCAGCCAATGGGCTAGCGGGGGTTACGAGCAGTACTTC.

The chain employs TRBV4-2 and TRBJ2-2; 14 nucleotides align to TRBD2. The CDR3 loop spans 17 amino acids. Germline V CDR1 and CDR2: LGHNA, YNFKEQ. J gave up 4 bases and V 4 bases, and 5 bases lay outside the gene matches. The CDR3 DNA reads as TGTGCCAGCAGCCGGGGACTAGCGGGAGTCGGCACCGGGGAGCTGTTTTTT. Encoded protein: CASSRGLAGVGTGELFF.

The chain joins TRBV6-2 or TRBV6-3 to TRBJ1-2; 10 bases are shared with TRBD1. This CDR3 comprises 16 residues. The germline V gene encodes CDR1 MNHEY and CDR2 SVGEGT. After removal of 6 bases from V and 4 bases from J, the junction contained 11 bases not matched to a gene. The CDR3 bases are TGTGCCAGCAGCAAAGACAGGGGGCAGAAAGGCTATGGCTACACCTTC. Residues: CASSKDRGQKGYGYTF.

Written as DNA, the CDR3 is TGTGCCAGCAGCCGAGCAGGGGTGGCACCCCTCCACTTT. Its translation: CASSRAGVAPLHF. V and J are TRBV4-2 and TRBJ1-6, with D possibly TRBD1 on 6 matching bases. V was clipped by 4 bases and J by 11 bases, with 12 bases between them. Germline V gene data show CDR1 as LGHNA and CDR2 as YNFKEQ. The CDR3 consists of 13 residues.

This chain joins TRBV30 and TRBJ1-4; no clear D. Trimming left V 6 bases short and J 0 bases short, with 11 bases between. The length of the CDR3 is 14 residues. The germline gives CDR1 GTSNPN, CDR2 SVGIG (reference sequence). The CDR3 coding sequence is TGTGCCTGCCGGATCGACGCAACTAATGAAAAACTGTTTTTT. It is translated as CACRIDATNEKLFF. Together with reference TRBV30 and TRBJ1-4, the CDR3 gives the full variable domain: SQTIHQWPATLVQPVGSPLSLECTVEGTSNPNLYWYRQAAGRGLQLLFYSVGIGQISSEVPQNLSASRPQDRQFILSSKKLLLSDSGFYLCACRIDATNEKLFFGSGTQLSVL.

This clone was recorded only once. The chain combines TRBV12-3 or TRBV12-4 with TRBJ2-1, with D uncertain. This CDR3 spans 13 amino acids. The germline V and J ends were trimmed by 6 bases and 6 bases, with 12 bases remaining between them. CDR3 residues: CASRRRTVNEQFF. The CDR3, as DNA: TGTGCCAGCAGACGAAGAACGGTCAATGAGCAGTTCTTC.

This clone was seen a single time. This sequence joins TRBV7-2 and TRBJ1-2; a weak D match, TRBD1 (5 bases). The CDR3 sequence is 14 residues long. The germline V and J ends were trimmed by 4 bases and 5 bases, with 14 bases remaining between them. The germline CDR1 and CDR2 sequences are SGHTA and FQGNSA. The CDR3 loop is CASSSTLTGYGYTF. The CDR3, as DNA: TGTGCCAGCAGCTCAACCCTTACAGGATATGGCTACACCTTC.

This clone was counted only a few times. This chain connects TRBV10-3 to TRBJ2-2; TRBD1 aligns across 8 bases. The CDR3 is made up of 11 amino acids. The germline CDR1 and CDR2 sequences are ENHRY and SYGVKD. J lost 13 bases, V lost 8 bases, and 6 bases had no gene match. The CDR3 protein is CAIGQGDMLFF. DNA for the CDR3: TGTGCCATCGGACAGGGAGACATGCTGTTTTTT.